This TCR beta chain was identified in a study of shared clonotypes between healthy human individuals. About this clone: The antigen is undetermined.

The method was immunoSEQ multiplex PCR; TCRdb's version includes in-frame clones alone and lacks a portion of them. The sample has roughly 2.4 million clones; more than 90% are singletons. Study-level findings and limits: Generation of non-shared clonotypes was less probable than generation of clonotypes shared by all four donors. Only blood samples were collected, and tissue repertoires likely differ.

V dropped 4 bases and J dropped 2 bases, with 15 bases sitting between them. From germline, CDR1 is SGHRS and CDR2 YFSETQ. This CDR3 spans 15 amino acids. Sequencing was carried out using naive CD4+ T cells sorted from blood. The subset was: CD45RA+ positively selected. The receptor's source is a man aged 18 to 29 in good health. The chain recombines TRBV5-1 with TRBJ2-5; a possible D gene is TRBD1 (6 bases). CDR3 residues: CASSVPGTKQETQYF. The CDR3 DNA reads TGCGCCAGCAGCGTACCCGGGACAAAACAAGAGACCCAGTACTTC.